This is a list of T cell receptor beta chains from one sample in a study of T cells after posttransplantation cyclophosphamide. Clones were read by immunoSEQ multiplex PCR, and TCRdb kept only the in-frame ones, dropping some. Counted here are tens of thousands of clones, around 95% occurring once; the ten biggest clones make up roughly 2.9%. Sequenced sample: PBMCs. These receptors were obtained from a woman younger than 45 in good health and a related stem cell transplant donor. Both conserved end residues are part of each CDR3.

cdr3_aa,v_call,j_call
CSVDGGSTYEQYF,TRBV29-1,TRBJ2-7
CASSLDRTGNTIYF,TRBV5-4,TRBJ1-3
CASSPPGWNTIYF,TRBV18,TRBJ1-3
CASSRDRETEAFF,TRBV10-1,TRBJ1-1
CASRRGGGADTQYF,TRBV4-3,TRBJ2-3
CASSVVSSNTEAFF,TRBV9,TRBJ1-1
CASSPRARGYGYTF,TRBV11-2,TRBJ1-2
CASGLPVDTQYF,TRBV12-5,TRBJ2-3
CASSLYTAGRETQYF,TRBV27,TRBJ2-5
CASSAGFYGYTF,TRBV7-9,TRBJ1-2
CASSRDWGSRETQYF,TRBV5-4,TRBJ2-5
CAWSAGRVNEKLFF,TRBV30,TRBJ1-4
CASSPQGFATDTQYF,TRBV19,TRBJ2-3
CASSDRTGGANYGYTF,TRBV5-1,TRBJ1-2
CASSADLNTEAFF,TRBV18,TRBJ1-1
CASRDRGLGTEAFF,TRBV4-2,TRBJ1-1
CASSQMDRGGTEAFF,TRBV4-3,TRBJ1-1
CASSPRYSREKLFF,TRBV9,TRBJ1-4
CASSSTLNTEAFF,TRBV19,TRBJ1-1
CASSLLGLGQGLIDYGYTF,TRBV28,TRBJ1-2
CASSLPTGGVPEAFF,TRBV5-1,TRBJ1-1
CAISNTGVQETQYF,TRBV10-3,TRBJ2-5
CASSLGRTGRRRNQPQHF,TRBV7-9,TRBJ1-5
CASSQTQAIGELFF,TRBV14,TRBJ2-2
CASSIVYNQPQHF,TRBV19,TRBJ1-5
CASSQDPPPPGGRGGYTF,TRBV4-3,TRBJ1-2
CASSTGQGAYEQYF,TRBV7-6,TRBJ2-7
CATSRTTGATNEKLFF,TRBV15,TRBJ1-4
CASSSPQPKDYEQYF,TRBV28,TRBJ2-7
CASSLEGHGYTF,TRBV11-2,TRBJ1-2
CASSHLGQGEKLFF,TRBV4-1,TRBJ1-4
CASNDRPGVSGYTF,TRBV27,TRBJ1-2
CASSFTGGTDTQYF,TRBV11-2,TRBJ2-3
CASSIGRQGRTEAFF,TRBV19,TRBJ1-1
CASSEDGGGGSPLHF,TRBV6-1,TRBJ1-6
CASSSTGGETQYF,TRBV6-6,TRBJ2-5
CASRLTGASNYGYTF,TRBV5-1,TRBJ1-2
CASSEYTGTGELFF,TRBV25-1,TRBJ2-2
CASRTLTENTEAFF,TRBV28,TRBJ1-1
CAWSLPGFKAGELFF,TRBV30,TRBJ2-2
CASNELEEKLFF,TRBV2,TRBJ1-4
CASGTPYGYTF,TRBV27,TRBJ1-2
CASTRRTVTGYTF,TRBV19,TRBJ1-2
CASSFDRLAKNIQYF,TRBV2,TRBJ2-4
CASRMDRAGKLFF,TRBV7-9,TRBJ1-4
CASSLRISRAQYF,TRBV5-4,TRBJ2-5
CASSLDRVKTGELFF,TRBV7-2,TRBJ2-2
CASSVELGKFAF,TRBV9,TRBJ1-2
CASSYRDGNQPQHF,TRBV6-5,TRBJ1-5
CASSVDQNTEAFF,TRBV9,TRBJ1-1
CAWSVTDGYTEAFF,TRBV30,TRBJ1-1